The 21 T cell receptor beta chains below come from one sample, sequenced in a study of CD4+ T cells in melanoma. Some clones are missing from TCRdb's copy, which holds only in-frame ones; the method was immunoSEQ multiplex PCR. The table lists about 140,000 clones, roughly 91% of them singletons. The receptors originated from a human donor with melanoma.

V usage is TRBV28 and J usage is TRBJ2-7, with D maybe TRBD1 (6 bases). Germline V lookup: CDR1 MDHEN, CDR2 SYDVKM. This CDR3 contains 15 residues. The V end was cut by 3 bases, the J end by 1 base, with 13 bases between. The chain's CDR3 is CASSLATTGSYEQYF. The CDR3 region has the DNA TGTGCCAGCAGTTTGGCCACGACAGGATCCTACGAGCAGTACTTC.

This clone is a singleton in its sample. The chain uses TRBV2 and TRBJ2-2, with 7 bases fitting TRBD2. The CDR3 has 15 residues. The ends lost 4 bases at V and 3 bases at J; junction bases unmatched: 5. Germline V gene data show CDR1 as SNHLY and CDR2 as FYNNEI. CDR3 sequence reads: CASSVASGDTGELFF. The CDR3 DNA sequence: TGTGCCAGCAGTGTTGCCAGCGGGGACACCGGGGAGCTGTTTTTT.

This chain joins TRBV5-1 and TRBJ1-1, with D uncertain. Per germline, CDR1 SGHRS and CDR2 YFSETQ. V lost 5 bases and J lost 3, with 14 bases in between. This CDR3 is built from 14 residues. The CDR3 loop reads CASSGPNAHTEAFF. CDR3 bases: TGCGCCAGCAGTGGCCCGAACGCCCACACTGAAGCTTTCTTT. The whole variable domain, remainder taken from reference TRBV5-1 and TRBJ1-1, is KAGVTQTPRYLIKTRGQQVTLSCSPISGHRSVSWYQQTPGQGLQFLFEYFSETQRNKGNFPGRFSGRQFSNSRSEMNVSTLELGDSALYLCASSGPNAHTEAFFGQGTRLTVV.

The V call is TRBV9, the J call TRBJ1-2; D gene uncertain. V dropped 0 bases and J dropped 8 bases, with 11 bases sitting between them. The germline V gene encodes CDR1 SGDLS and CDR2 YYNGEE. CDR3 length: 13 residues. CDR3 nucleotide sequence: TGTGCCAGCAGCGTAGGGGATGGGGTCGGCTACACCTTC. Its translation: CASSVGDGVGYTF.

CDR3 sequence: CASGLIGEVRARGTQYF. Written as DNA, the CDR3 is TGTGCTAGTGGTTTGATAGGGGAGGTCCGGGCCCGCGGGACCCAGTACTTC. The chain joins TRBV12-5 to TRBJ2-5, with D maybe TRBD2 (6 bases). The germline gives CDR1 LGHNT, CDR2 FRNRAP. This CDR3 has 17 residues. V was shortened by 2 bases and J by 7 bases, with 23 bases between the two germline ends.

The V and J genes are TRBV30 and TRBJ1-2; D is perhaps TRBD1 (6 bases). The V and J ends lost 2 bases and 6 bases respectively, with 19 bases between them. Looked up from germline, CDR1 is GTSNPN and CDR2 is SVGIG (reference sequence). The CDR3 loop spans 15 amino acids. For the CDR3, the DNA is TGTGCCTGGAGTCCAAGGAGGGGGGCCGGCCATGGCTACACCTTC. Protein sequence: CAWSPRRGAGHGYTF.

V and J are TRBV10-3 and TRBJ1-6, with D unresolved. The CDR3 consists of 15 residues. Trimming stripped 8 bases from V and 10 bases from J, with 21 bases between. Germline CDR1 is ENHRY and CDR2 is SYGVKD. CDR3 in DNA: TGTGCCATCTCTGGGATGGGAGGGCCCGACTCACCCCTCCACTTT. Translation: CAISGMGGPDSPLHF.

Here the CDR3 reads CASTLIPTSGNTIYF. CDR3 in DNA: TGTGCCAGCACCCTGATCCCAACCTCTGGAAACACCATATATTTT. V and J are TRBV6-1 and TRBJ1-3; D gene ambiguous. This CDR3 comprises 15 residues. V was pared by 7 bases and J by 0 bases, with 13 bases between. Germline CDR1 is MNHNS and CDR2 is SASEGT.

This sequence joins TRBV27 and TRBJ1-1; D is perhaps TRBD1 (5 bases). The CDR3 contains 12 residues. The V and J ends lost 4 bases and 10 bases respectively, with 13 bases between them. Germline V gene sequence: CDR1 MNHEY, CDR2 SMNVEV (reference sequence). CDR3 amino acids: CASSSGGVRAFF. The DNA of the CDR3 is TGTGCCAGCAGTTCCGGGGGAGTGAGAGCTTTCTTT.

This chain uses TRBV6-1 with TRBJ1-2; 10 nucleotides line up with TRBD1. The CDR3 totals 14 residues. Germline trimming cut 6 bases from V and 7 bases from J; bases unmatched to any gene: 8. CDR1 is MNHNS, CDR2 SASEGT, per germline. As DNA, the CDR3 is TGTGCCAGCAGCTCCGACAGGGGGCTTGGTGGCTACACCTTC. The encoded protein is CASSSDRGLGGYTF.

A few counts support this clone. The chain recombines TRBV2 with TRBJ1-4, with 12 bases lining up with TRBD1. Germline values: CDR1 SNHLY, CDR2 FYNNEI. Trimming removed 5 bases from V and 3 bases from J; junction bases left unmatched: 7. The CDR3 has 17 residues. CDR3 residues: CASSRLGQGAANEKLFF. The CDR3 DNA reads TGTGCCAGCAGTCGCTTGGGACAGGGGGCGGCTAATGAAAAACTGTTTTTT.

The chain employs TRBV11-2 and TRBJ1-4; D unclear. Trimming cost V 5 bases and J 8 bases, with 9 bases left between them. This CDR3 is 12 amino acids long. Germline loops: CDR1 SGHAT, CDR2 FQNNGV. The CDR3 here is CASSETGEKLFF. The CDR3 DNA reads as TGTGCCAGCAGCGAGACGGGAGAAAAACTGTTTTTT.

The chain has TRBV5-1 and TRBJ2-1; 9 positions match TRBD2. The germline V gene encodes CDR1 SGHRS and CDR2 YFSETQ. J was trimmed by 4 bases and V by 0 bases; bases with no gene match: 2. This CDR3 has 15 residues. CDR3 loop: CASSLVAGAYNEQFF. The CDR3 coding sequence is TGCGCCAGCAGCTTGGTAGCGGGGGCTTACAATGAGCAGTTCTTC. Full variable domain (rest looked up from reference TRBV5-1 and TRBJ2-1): KAGVTQTPRYLIKTRGQQVTLSCSPISGHRSVSWYQQTPGQGLQFLFEYFSETQRNKGNFPGRFSGRQFSNSRSEMNVSTLELGDSALYLCASSLVAGAYNEQFFGPGTRLTVL.

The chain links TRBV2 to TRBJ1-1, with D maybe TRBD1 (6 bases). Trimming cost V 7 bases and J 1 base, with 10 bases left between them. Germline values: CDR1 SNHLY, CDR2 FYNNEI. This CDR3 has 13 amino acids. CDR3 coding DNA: TGTGCCAGCAACGGACAGCCGAACACTGAAGCTTTCTTT. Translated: CASNGQPNTEAFF.

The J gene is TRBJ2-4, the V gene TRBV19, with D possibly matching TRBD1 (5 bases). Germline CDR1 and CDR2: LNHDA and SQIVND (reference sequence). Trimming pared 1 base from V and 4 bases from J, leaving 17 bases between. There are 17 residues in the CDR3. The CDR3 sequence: CASSIAADIPSKNIQYF. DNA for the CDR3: TGTGCCAGTAGTATAGCTGCGGACATTCCTTCAAAAAACATTCAGTACTTC.

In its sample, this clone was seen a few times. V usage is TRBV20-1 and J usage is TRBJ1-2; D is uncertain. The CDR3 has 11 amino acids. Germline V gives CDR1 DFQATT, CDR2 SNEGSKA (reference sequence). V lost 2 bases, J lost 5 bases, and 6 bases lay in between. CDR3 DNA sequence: TGCAGTGCTAGACCAGTATATGGCTACACCTTC. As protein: CSARPVYGYTF.

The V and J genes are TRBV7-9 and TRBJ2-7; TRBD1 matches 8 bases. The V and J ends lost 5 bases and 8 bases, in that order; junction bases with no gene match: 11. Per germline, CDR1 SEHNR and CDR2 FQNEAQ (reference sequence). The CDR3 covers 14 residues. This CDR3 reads CASSPPGQVRQQYF. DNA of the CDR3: TGTGCCAGCAGCCCTCCGGGACAGGTCCGGCAGCAGTACTTC.

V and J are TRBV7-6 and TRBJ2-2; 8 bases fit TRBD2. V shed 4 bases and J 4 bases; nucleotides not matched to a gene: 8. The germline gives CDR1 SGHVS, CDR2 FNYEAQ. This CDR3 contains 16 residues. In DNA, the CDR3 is TGTGCCAGCAGCTCGACGGGGGGGCAAATCACCGGGGAGCTGTTTTTT. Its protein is CASSSTGGQITGELFF.

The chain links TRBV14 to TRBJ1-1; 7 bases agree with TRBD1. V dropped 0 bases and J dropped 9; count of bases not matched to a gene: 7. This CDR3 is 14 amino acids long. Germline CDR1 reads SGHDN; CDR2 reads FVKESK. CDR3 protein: CASSQEFGTAKAFF. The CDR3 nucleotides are TGTGCCAGCAGCCAAGAATTTGGGACAGCAAAAGCTTTCTTT.

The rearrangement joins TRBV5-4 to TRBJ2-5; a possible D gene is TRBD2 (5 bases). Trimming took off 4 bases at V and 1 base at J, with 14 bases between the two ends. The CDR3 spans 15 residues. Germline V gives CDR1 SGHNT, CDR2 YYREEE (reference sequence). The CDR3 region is CASSLSPRGQETQYF. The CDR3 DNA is TGTGCCAGCAGCCTGTCGCCACGGGGCCAAGAGACCCAGTACTTC.

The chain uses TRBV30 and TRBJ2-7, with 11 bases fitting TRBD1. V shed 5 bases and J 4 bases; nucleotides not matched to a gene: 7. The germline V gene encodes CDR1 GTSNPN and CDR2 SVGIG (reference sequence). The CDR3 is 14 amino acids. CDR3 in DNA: TGTGCCTGGGAAGCCGGGACAGGGGGATACGAGCAGTACTTC. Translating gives CAWEAGTGGYEQYF.